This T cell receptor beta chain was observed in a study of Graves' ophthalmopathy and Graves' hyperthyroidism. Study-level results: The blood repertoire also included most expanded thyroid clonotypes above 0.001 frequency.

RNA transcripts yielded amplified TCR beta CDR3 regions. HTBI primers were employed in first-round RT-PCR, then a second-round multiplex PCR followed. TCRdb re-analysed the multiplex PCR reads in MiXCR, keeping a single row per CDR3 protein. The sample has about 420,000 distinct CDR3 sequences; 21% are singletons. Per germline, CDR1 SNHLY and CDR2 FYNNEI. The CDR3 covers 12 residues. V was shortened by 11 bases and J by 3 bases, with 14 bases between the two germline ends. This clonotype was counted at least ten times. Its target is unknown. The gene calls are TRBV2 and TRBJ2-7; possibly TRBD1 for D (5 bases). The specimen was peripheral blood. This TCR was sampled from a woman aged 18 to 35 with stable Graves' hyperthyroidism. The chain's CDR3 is CAWHGRGYEQYF. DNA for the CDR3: TGTGCCTGGCACGGTAGGGGCTACGAGCAGTACTTC.